A selection of T cell receptor beta chains follows, all from one sample in a study of T cell clusters in autoimmune cytopenias. TCRdb re-called the multiplex PCR reads and shows each CDR3 protein once, DNA omitted. Across 8,000 to 8,500 distinct CDR3 sequences, the top ten clones capture roughly 28% of the sample. The specimen sequenced was peripheral blood. These TCRs come from a human donor with an autoimmune cytopenia or autoimmune hepatitis (not recorded which). Both conserved end residues are part of each CDR3. The order of the fields is clone size, J gene, V gene, CDR3 protein. Size tells how often a clone was seen (once, few, many) or the class of an expanded clone, and some rows leave it out.

abundance: -
j_gene: TRBJ2-7
v_gene: TRBV6-1
CDR3aa: CASSALAGESYEQYF

abundance: -
j_gene: TRBJ1-1
v_gene: TRBV27
CDR3aa: CASSSRQGTEAFF

abundance: -
j_gene: TRBJ2-2
v_gene: TRBV30
CDR3aa: CAWAQGASEVGELFF

abundance: medium-sized
j_gene: TRBJ1-2
v_gene: TRBV5-5
CDR3aa: CASTRQAENYGYTF

abundance: medium-sized
j_gene: TRBJ1-5
v_gene: TRBV12-3/TRBV12-4
CDR3aa: CASSFANQPQHF

abundance: -
j_gene: TRBJ2-7
v_gene: TRBV5-6
CDR3aa: CASSLLRDRAGYEQYF

abundance: medium-sized
j_gene: TRBJ2-5
v_gene: TRBV29-1
CDR3aa: CSVVGGPIGETQYF

abundance: -
j_gene: TRBJ1-2
v_gene: TRBV27
CDR3aa: CASSQCCGTVYGYTF

abundance: -
j_gene: TRBJ2-5
v_gene: TRBV7-9
CDR3aa: CASSSVGGAETQYF

abundance: -
j_gene: TRBJ1-2
v_gene: TRBV19
CDR3aa: CASSPSSARYGYTF

abundance: medium-sized
j_gene: TRBJ1-2
v_gene: TRBV6-5
CDR3aa: CASSYRGVGYGYTF

abundance: -
j_gene: TRBJ2-1
v_gene: TRBV12-3/TRBV12-4
CDR3aa: CASSSTTLNEKFF

abundance: -
j_gene: TRBJ1-5
v_gene: TRBV5-4
CDR3aa: CASSQRQGYSQPQHF

abundance: -
j_gene: TRBJ1-2
v_gene: TRBV27
CDR3aa: CASSRPGNGYTF

abundance: -
j_gene: TRBJ2-7
v_gene: TRBV6-1
CDR3aa: CASTRDIGYEQYF

abundance: medium-sized
j_gene: TRBJ2-3
v_gene: TRBV6-5
CDR3aa: CASSYAGGIADTQYF

abundance: -
j_gene: TRBJ2-5
v_gene: TRBV7-9
CDR3aa: CASRGPGVPQETQYF

abundance: medium-sized
j_gene: TRBJ2-3
v_gene: TRBV27
CDR3aa: CASSLSPSGRSDTQYF

abundance: -
j_gene: TRBJ2-7
v_gene: TRBV19
CDR3aa: CASMGQRGEQYF

abundance: -
j_gene: TRBJ2-7
v_gene: TRBV11-2
CDR3aa: CASSLGTSGYTYEQYF

abundance: -
j_gene: TRBJ2-7
v_gene: TRBV6-4
CDR3aa: CASSVGLGTEQYF

abundance: -
j_gene: TRBJ1-2
v_gene: TRBV27
CDR3aa: CASSKRPGFYGYTF

abundance: medium-sized
j_gene: TRBJ2-5
v_gene: TRBV29-1
CDR3aa: CSVDSGGETQYF

abundance: -
j_gene: TRBJ2-3
v_gene: TRBV20-1
CDR3aa: CSARWASGTDTQYF

abundance: medium-sized
j_gene: TRBJ2-2
v_gene: TRBV18
CDR3aa: CASSPFAYPNTGELFF

abundance: medium-sized
j_gene: TRBJ2-1
v_gene: TRBV11-1
CDR3aa: CASSQSGNRNEQFF

abundance: -
j_gene: TRBJ1-5
v_gene: TRBV12-3/TRBV12-4
CDR3aa: CASRPSGNSGQPQHF

abundance: -
j_gene: TRBJ2-1
v_gene: TRBV6-1
CDR3aa: CASIRGGGEQFF

abundance: -
j_gene: TRBJ2-3
v_gene: TRBV19
CDR3aa: CASSMLSTDTQYF

abundance: -
j_gene: TRBJ2-3
v_gene: TRBV27
CDR3aa: CASSFGTSGKGGADTQYF

abundance: -
j_gene: TRBJ2-5
v_gene: TRBV12-3/TRBV12-4
CDR3aa: CASSLGGQTQETQYF

abundance: medium-sized
j_gene: TRBJ2-7
v_gene: TRBV6-6
CDR3aa: CASSYAGLAGGYEQYF

abundance: -
j_gene: TRBJ2-5
v_gene: TRBV6-2/TRBV6-3
CDR3aa: CASSPGTQETQYF

abundance: -
j_gene: TRBJ1-5
v_gene: TRBV19
CDR3aa: CASRSGPRSNQPQHF

abundance: medium-sized
j_gene: TRBJ2-7
v_gene: TRBV29-1
CDR3aa: CSVEIQGRDEQYF

abundance: -
j_gene: TRBJ1-2
v_gene: TRBV6-6
CDR3aa: CASSYGQGGYGYTF

abundance: medium-sized
j_gene: TRBJ2-3
v_gene: TRBV12-3/TRBV12-4
CDR3aa: CASSPSGTSTDTQYF

abundance: medium-sized
j_gene: TRBJ2-3
v_gene: TRBV6-5
CDR3aa: CASSLAGLGTQYF

abundance: -
j_gene: TRBJ1-2
v_gene: TRBV20-1
CDR3aa: CSRALSYGYTF

abundance: -
j_gene: TRBJ2-1
v_gene: TRBV29-1
CDR3aa: CSVEPRTRASGRDYEQFF

abundance: -
j_gene: TRBJ2-2
v_gene: TRBV18
CDR3aa: CASSPTGQETNTGELFF

abundance: medium-sized
j_gene: TRBJ1-1
v_gene: TRBV6-1
CDR3aa: CASRGTRIAFF

abundance: -
j_gene: TRBJ2-2
v_gene: TRBV27
CDR3aa: CASSPPGSVLFF

abundance: -
j_gene: TRBJ2-7
v_gene: TRBV10-3
CDR3aa: CANGQGKDEQYF

abundance: -
j_gene: TRBJ1-4
v_gene: TRBV12-3/TRBV12-4
CDR3aa: CASSHTWGQSEKLFF

abundance: -
j_gene: TRBJ1-6
v_gene: TRBV6-4
CDR3aa: CASSWGQDNSPLHF